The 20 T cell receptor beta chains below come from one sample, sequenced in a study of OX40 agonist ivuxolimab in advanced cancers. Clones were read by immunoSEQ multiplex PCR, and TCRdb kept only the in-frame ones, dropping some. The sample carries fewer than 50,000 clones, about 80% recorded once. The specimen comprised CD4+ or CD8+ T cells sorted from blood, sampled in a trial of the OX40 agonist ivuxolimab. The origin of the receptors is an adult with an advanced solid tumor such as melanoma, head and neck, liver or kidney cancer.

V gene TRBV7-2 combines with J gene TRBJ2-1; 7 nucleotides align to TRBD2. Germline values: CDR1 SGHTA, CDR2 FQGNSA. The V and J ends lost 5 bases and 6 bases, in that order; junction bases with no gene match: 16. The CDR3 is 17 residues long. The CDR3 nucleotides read TGTGCCAGCAGCATCGCCTGGTTGGCGGGAGTAGGCAATGAGCAGTTCTTC. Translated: CASSIAWLAGVGNEQFF.

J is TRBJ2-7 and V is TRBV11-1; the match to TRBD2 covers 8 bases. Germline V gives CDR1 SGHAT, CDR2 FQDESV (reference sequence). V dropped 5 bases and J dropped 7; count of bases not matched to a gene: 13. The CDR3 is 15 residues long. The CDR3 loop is CASSPGSGSGYEQYF. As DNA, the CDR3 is TGTGCCAGCAGCCCGGGGAGCGGGAGCGGGTATGAGCAGTACTTC.

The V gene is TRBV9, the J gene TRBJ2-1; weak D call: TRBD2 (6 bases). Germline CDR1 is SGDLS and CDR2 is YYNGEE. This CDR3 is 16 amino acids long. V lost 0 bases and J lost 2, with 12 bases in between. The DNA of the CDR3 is TGTGCCAGCAGCGTAGCTTCGGGAGCCGCCTACAATGAGCAGTTCTTC. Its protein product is CASSVASGAAYNEQFF.

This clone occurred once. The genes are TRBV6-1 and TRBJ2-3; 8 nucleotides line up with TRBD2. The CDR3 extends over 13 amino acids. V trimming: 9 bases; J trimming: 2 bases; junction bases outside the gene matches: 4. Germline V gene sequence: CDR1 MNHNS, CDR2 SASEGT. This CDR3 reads CARLAGPTDTQYF. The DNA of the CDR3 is TGTGCCAGGTTAGCGGGGCCCACAGATACGCAGTATTTT.

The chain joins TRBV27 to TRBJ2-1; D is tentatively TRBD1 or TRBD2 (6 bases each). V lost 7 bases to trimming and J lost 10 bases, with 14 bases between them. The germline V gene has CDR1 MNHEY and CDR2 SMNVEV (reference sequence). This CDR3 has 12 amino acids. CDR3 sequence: CASIGGPWEQFF. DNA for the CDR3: TGTGCCAGCATCGGGGGCCCATGGGAGCAGTTCTTC.

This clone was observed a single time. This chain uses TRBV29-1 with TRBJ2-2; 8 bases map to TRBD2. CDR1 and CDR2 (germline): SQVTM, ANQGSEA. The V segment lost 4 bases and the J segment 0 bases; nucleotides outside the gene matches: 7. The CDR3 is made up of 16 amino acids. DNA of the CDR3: TGCAGCGTTGCTGGGGCTAGCGGGCCGAACACCGGGGAGCTGTTTTTT. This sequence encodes CSVAGASGPNTGELFF.

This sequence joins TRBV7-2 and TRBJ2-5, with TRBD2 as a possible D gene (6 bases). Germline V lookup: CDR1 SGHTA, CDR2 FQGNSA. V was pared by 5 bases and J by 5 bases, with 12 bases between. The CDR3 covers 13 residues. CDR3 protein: CASSPSARETQYF. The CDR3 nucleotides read TGTGCCAGCAGCCCTAGCGCCAGGGAGACCCAGTACTTC.

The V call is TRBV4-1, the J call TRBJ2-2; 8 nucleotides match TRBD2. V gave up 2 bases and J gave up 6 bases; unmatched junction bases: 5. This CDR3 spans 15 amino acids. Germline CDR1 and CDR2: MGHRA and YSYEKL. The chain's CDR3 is CASSQPLAAAGELFF. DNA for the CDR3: TGCGCCAGCAGCCAACCACTAGCGGCGGCCGGGGAGCTGTTTTTT.

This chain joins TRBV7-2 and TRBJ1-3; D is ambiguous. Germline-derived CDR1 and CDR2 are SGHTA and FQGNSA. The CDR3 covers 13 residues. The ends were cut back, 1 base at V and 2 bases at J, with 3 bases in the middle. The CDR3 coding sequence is TGTGCCAGCAGCTTAGTAACTGGAAACACCATATATTTT. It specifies CASSLVTGNTIYF.

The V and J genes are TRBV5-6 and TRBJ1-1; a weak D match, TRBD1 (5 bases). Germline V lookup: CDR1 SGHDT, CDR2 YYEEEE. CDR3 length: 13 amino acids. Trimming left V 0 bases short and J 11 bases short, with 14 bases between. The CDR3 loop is CASSLVVGRTAFF. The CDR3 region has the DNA TGTGCCAGCAGCTTGGTAGTGGGGCGCACGGCTTTCTTT.

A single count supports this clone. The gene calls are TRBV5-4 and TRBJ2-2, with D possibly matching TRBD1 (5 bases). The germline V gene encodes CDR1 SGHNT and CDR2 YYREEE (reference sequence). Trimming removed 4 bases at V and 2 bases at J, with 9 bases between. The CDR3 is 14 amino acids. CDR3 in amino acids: CASSPDSNTGELFF. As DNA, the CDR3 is TGTGCCAGCAGCCCCGACAGTAACACCGGGGAGCTGTTTTTT.

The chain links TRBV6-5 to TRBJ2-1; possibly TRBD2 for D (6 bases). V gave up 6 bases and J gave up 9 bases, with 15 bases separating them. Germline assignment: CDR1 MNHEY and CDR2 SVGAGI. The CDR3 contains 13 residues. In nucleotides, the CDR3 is TGTGCCAGCAGGGACTACGCCCATGGTGAGCAGTTCTTC. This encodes CASRDYAHGEQFF.

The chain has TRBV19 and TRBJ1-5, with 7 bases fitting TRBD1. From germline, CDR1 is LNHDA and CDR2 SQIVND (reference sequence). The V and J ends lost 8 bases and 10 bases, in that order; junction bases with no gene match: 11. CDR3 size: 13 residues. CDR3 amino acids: CASDRDRAPPQHF. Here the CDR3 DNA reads TGTGCCAGTGACCGGGACAGAGCGCCTCCCCAGCATTTT.

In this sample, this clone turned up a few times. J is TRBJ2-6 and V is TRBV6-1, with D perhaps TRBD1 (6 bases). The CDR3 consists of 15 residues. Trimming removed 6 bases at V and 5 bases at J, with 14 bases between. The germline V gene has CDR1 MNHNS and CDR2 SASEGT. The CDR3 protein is CASRDRSFRANVLTF. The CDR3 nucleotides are TGTGCCAGCAGAGACAGGTCCTTTCGGGCCAACGTCCTGACTTTC.

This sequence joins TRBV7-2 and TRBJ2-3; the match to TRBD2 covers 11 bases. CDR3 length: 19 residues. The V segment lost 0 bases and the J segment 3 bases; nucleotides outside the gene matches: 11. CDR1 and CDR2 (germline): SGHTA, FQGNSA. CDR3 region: CASSLAPPTSGSATDTQYF. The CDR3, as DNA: TGTGCCAGCAGCTTAGCCCCCCCCACTAGCGGGAGCGCTACAGATACGCAGTATTTT.

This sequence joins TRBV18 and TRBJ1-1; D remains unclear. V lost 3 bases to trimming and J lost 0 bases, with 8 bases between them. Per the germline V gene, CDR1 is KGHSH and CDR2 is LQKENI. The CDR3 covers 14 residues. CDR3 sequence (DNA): TGTGCCAGCTCACCCCCTTCGGTGAACACTGAAGCTTTCTTT. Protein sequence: CASSPPSVNTEAFF. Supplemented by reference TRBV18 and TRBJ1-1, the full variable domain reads NAGVMQNPRHLVRRRGQEARLRCSPMKGHSHVYWYRQLPEEGLKFMVYLQKENIIDESGMPKERFSAEFPKEGPSILRIQQVVRGDSAAYFCASSPPSVNTEAFFGQGTRLTVV.

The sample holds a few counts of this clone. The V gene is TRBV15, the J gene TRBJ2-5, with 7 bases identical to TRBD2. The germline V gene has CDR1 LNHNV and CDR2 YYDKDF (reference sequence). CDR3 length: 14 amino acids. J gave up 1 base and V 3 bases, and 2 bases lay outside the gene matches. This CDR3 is CATSRSGAQETQYF. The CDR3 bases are TGTGCCACCAGCAGGAGCGGGGCCCAAGAGACCCAGTACTTC.

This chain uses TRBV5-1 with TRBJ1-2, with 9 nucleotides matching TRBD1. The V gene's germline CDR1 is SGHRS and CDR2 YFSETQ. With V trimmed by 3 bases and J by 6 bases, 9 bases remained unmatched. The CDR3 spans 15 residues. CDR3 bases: TGCGCCAGCAGCTACATGGGACAGGGCAACGATGGCTACACCTTC. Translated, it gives CASSYMGQGNDGYTF.

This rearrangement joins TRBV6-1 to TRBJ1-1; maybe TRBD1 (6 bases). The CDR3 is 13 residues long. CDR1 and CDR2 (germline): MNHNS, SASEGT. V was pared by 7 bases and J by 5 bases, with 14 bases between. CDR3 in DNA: TGTGCCAGCACCAACGAGGGGGGGACTGAAGCTTTCTTT. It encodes CASTNEGGTEAFF.

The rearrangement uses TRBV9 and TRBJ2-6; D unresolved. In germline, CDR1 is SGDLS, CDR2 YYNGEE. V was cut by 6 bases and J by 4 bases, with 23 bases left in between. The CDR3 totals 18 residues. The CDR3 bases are TGTGCCAGCACCCGCCGGGTCCCCGGGCAACTCGGGGCCAACGTCCTGACTTTC. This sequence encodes CASTRRVPGQLGANVLTF.